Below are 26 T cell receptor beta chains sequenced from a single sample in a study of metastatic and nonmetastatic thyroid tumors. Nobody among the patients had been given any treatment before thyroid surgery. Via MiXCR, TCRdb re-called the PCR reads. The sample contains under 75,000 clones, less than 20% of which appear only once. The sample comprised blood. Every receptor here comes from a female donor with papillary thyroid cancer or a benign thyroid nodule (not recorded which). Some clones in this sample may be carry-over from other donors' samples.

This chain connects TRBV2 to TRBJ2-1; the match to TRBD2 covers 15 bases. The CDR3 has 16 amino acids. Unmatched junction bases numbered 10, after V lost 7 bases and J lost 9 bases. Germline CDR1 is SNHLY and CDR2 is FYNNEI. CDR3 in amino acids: CASITSGLAGGGEQFF. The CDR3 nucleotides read TGTGCCAGCATAACTTCGGGACTAGCGGGGGGTGGTGAGCAGTTCTTC.

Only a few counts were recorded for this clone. CDR3 region: CASGPGQTYEQYF. The CDR3 region has the DNA TGTGCCAGCGGTCCGGGACAGACCTACGAGCAGTACTTC. This chain connects TRBV28 to TRBJ2-7; TRBD1 matches 7 bases. CDR3 size: 13 residues. Trimming took 8 bases from V and 2 from J; bases not matched to a gene: 6. CDR1 is MDHEN and CDR2 is SYDVKM in the germline V gene.

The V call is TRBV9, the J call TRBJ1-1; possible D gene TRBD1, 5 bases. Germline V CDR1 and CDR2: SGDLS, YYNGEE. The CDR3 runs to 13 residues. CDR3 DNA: TGTTCCAACACCACTGGGGGAAACACTGAAGCTTTCTTT. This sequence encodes CSNTTGGNTEAFF.

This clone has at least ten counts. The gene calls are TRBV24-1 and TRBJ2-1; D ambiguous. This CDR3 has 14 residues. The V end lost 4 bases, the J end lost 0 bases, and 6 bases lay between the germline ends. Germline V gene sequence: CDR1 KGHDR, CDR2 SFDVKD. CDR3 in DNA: TGTGCCACCAGTGACCTGGGCTCCTACAATGAGCAGTTCTTC. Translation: CATSDLGSYNEQFF.

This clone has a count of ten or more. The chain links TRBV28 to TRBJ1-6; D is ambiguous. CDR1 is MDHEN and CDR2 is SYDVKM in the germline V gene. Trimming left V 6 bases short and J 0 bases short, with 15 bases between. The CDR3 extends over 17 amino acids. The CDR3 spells CASSILDESSYNSPLHF. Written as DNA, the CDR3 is TGTGCCAGCAGCATCCTGGACGAGAGCTCCTATAATTCACCCCTCCACTTT.

Here the CDR3 reads CSASPPGAGSGYTF. The DNA of the CDR3 is TGCAGTGCTAGTCCTCCAGGGGCCGGTAGTGGCTACACCTTC. This chain joins TRBV20-1 and TRBJ1-2; perhaps TRBD1 as D (6 bases). The V gene lost 3 bases and the J gene lost 7 bases, with 18 bases spanning the gap. There are 14 residues in the CDR3. Germline values: CDR1 DFQATT, CDR2 SNEGSKA (reference sequence).

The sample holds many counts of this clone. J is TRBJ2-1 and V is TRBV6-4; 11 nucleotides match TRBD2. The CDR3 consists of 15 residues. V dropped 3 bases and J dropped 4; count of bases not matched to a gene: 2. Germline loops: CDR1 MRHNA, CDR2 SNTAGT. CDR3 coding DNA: TGTGCCAGCAGTGAGACTAGCGGGACATACAATGAGCAGTTCTTC. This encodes CASSETSGTYNEQFF.

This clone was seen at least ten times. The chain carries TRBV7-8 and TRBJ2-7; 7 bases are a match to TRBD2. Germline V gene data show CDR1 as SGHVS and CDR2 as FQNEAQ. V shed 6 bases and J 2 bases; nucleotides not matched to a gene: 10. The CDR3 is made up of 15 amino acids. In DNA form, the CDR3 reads TGTGCCAGCAGTCTAGCGGCGGCCACAACCTACGAGCAGTACTTC. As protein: CASSLAAATTYEQYF.

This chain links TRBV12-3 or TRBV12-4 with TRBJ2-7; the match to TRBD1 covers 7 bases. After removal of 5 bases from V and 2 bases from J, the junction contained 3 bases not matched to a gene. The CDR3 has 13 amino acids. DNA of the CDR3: TGTGCCAGCAGTCCCCAGGGGGCCTACGAGCAGTACTTC. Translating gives CASSPQGAYEQYF.

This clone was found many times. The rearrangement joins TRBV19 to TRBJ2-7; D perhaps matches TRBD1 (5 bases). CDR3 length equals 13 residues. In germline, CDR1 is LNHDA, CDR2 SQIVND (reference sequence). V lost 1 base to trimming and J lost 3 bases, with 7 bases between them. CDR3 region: CASSIGQNYEQYF. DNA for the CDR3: TGTGCCAGTAGTATAGGACAGAACTACGAGCAGTACTTC.

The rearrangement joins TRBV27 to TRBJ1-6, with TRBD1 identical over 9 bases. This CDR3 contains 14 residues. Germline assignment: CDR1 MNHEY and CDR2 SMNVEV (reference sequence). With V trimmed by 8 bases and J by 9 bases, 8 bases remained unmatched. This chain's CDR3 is CASATGQGFSPLHF. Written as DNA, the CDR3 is TGTGCCAGCGCGACGGGACAGGGTTTTTCACCCCTCCACTTT.

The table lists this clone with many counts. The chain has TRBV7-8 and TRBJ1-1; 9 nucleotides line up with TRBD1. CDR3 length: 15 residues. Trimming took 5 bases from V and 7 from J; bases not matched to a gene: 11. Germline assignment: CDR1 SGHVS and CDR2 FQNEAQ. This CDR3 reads CASSRLAPGQGEAFF. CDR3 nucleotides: TGTGCCAGCAGCCGCCTGGCCCCGGGACAGGGTGAAGCTTTCTTT.

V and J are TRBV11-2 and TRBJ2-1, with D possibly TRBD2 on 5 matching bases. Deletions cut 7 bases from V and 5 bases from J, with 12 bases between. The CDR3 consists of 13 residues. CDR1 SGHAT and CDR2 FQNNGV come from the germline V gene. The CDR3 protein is CASNEGSNNEQFF. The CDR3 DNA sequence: TGTGCCAGCAATGAGGGCAGCAACAATGAGCAGTTCTTC. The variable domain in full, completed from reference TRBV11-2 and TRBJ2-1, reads EAGVAQSPRYKIIEKRQSVAFWCNPISGHATLYWYQQILGQGPKLLIQFQNNGVVDDSQLPKDRFSAERLKGVDSTLKIQPAKLEDSAVYLCASNEGSNNEQFFGPGTRLTVL.

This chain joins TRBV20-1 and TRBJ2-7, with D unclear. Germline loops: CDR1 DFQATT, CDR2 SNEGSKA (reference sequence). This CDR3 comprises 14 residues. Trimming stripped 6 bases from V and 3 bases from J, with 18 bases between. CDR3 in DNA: TGCAGTGCCAAAAATACGGCCACCTTCTACGAGCAGTACTTC. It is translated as CSAKNTATFYEQYF.

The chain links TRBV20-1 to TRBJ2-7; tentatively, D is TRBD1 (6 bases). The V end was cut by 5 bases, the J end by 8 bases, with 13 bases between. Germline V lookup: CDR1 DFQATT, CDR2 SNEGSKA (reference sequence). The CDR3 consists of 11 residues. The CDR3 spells CSAGDTLQQYF. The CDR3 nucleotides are TGCAGTGCTGGGGACACTCTCCAGCAGTACTTC.

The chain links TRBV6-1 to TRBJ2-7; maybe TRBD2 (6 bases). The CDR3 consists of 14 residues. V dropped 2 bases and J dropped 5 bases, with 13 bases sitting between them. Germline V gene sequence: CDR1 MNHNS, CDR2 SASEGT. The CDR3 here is CASSELGGFNEQYF. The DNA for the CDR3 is TGTGCCAGCAGTGAACTCGGGGGTTTTAACGAGCAGTACTTC.

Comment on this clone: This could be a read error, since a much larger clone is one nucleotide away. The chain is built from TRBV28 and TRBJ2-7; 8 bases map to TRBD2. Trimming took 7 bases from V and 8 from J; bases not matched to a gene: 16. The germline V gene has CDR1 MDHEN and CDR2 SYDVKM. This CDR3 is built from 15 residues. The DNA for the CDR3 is TGTGCCAGCACTCTGGGACTACCGGGAGGGTACAAGCAGTACTTC. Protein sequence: CASTLGLPGGYKQYF. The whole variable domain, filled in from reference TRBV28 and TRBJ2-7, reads DVKVTQSSRYLVKRTGEKVFLECVQDMDHENMFWYRQDPGLGLRLIYFSYDVKMKEKGDIPEGYSVSREKKERFSLILESASTNQTSMYLCASTLGLPGGYKQYFGPGTRLTVT.

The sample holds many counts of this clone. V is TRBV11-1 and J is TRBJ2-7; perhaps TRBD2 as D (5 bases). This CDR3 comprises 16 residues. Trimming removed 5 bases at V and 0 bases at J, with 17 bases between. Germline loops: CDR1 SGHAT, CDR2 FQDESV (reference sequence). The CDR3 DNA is TGTGCCAGCAGCCCCCTAACTAGTCGAAGCTCCTACGAGCAGTACTTC. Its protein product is CASSPLTSRSSYEQYF.

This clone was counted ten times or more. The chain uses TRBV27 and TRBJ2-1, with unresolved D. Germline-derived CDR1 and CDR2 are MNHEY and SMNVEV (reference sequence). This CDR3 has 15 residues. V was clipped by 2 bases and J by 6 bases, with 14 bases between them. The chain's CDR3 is CASSLHQTWGNEQFF. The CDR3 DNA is TGTGCCAGCAGTTTACACCAGACGTGGGGCAATGAGCAGTTCTTC.

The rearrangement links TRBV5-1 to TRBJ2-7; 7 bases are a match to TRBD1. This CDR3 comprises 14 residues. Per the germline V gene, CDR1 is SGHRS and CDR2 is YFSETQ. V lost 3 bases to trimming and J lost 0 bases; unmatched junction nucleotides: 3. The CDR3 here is CASSSRQGSYEQYF. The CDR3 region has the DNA TGCGCCAGCAGCTCTCGACAGGGCTCCTACGAGCAGTACTTC. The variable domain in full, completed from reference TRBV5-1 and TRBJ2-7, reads KAGVTQTPRYLIKTRGQQVTLSCSPISGHRSVSWYQQTPGQGLQFLFEYFSETQRNKGNFPGRFSGRQFSNSRSEMNVSTLELGDSALYLCASSSRQGSYEQYFGPGTRLTVT.

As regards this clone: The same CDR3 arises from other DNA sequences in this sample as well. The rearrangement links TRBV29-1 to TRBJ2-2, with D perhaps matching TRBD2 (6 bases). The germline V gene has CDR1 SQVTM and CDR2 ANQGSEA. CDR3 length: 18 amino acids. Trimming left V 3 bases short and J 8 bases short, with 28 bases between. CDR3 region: CSVEDRSAGNKILGELFF. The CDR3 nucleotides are TGCAGCGTTGAGGATCGGAGCGCGGGGAACAAAATTTTAGGGGAGCTGTTTTTT.

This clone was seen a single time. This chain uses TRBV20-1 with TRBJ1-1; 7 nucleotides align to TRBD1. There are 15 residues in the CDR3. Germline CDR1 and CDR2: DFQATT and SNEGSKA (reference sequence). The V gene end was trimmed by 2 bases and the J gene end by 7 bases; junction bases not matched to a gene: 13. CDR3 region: CSARPVNRGGGEAFF. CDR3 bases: TGCAGTGCTAGACCCGTTAACAGGGGAGGAGGTGAAGCTTTCTTT.

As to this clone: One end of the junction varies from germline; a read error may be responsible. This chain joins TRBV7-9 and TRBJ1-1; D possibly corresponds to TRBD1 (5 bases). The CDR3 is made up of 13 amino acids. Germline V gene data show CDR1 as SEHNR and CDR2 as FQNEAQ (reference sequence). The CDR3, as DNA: TGTGCCAGCAGCCAGGCAGGGTCACCTGAAGCTTTATTT. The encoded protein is CASSQAGSPEALF.

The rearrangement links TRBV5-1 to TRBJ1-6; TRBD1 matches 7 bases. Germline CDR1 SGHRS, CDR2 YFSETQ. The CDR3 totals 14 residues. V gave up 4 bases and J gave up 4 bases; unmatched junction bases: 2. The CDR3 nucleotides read TGCGCCAGCAGCGCAGGGGGGTATAATTCACCCCTCCACTTT. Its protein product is CASSAGGYNSPLHF.

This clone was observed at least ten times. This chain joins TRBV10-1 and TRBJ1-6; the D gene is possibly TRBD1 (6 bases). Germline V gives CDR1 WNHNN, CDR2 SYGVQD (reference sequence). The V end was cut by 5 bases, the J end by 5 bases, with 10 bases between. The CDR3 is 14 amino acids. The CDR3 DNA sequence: TGCGCCAGCAGTACCGGACAGAATAATTCACCCCTCCACTTT. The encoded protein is CASSTGQNNSPLHF.

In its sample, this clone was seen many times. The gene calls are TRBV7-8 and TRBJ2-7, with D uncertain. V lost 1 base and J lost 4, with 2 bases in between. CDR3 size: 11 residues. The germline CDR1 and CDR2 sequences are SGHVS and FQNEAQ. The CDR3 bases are TGTGCCAGCAGCTTAGAATACGAGCAGTACTTC. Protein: CASSLEYEQYF.